This T cell receptor (beta chain) was captured by sequencing in a study of neurological immune-mediated disorders. Time point defined: longitudinal time-point 1 (baseline). The method for making cDNA was 5'RACE, and it used 10-nucleotide random UMIs. TCRdb passed the 5' RACE reads through MiXCR, listing each CDR3 protein once. The profile shows tens of thousands of distinct CDR3 sequences, approximately 13% of them singletons. This CDR3 region has 14 residues. After removal of 0 bases from V and 4 bases from J, the junction contained 2 bases not matched to a gene. The germline V gene has CDR1 LGHDT and CDR2 YNNKEL (reference sequence). The table lists this clonotype with many counts.

The chain combines TRBV3-1 with TRBJ2-5; 7 nucleotides agree with TRBD2. The clonotype originates from a female donor with HTLV-1-associated myelopathy (HAM/TSP). Sequencing used PBMCs. The CDR3 DNA follows: TGTGCCAGCAGCCAAGATATAGCGGGAGAGACCCAGTACTTC. It is translated as CASSQDIAGETQYF.